These T cell receptor beta chains were read from a single sample in a study of T cells in Graves' hyperthyroidism and ophthalmopathy. TCRdb recomputed calls from the multiplex PCR reads with MiXCR, one row per CDR3 protein. Of 460,000 or so distinct CDR3 sequences in the sample, approximately 15% were seen once. Sequencing was done on a sample of blood. Receptor source: a woman younger than 30 with Graves' hyperthyroidism. Both conserved end residues are part of each CDR3. D genes are given only for firm matches. Size tells how often a clone was seen (once, few, many) or the class of an expanded clone, and some rows leave it out.

d_gene: .
j_gene: TRBJ2-3
abundance: many
v_gene: TRBV7-9
CDR3aa: CASSSDSSWTDTQYF
CDR3nt: TGTGCCAGCAGCTCCGACTCCTCCTGGACAGATACGCAGTATTTT

d_gene: .
j_gene: TRBJ1-2
abundance: .
v_gene: TRBV10-3
CDR3aa: CAISVVPSDGYTF
CDR3nt: TGTGCCATCAGTGTAGTGCCCTCCGATGGCTACACCTTC

d_gene: TRBD1
j_gene: TRBJ1-1
abundance: many
v_gene: TRBV6-1
CDR3aa: CASSELDRAGAFF
CDR3nt: TGTGCCAGCAGTGAACTGGACAGGGCTGGAGCTTTCTTT

d_gene: TRBD2
j_gene: TRBJ2-5
abundance: .
v_gene: TRBV12-3/TRBV12-4
CDR3aa: CASSSWTSGRARGETQYF
CDR3nt: TGTGCCAGCAGTTCCTGGACTAGCGGGAGGGCCCGGGGAGAGACCCAGTACTTC

d_gene: .
j_gene: TRBJ1-2
abundance: many
v_gene: TRBV24-1
CDR3aa: CATSEPGRTYGYTF
CDR3nt: TGTGCCACCAGTGAACCGGGACGGACCTATGGCTACACCTTC

d_gene: TRBD2
j_gene: TRBJ2-1
abundance: .
v_gene: TRBV27
CDR3aa: CASSLQTSSGNYNEQFF
CDR3nt: TGTGCCAGCAGTCTCCAAACCTCTAGCGGAAACTACAATGAGCAGTTCTTC

d_gene: TRBD2
j_gene: TRBJ2-3
abundance: many
v_gene: TRBV5-8
CDR3aa: CASSRGTSGTSTDTQYF
CDR3nt: TGTGCCAGCAGCCGTGGGACTAGCGGGACTAGCACAGATACGCAGTATTTT

d_gene: .
j_gene: TRBJ1-1
abundance: many
v_gene: TRBV30
CDR3aa: CACRALNTEAFF
CDR3nt: TGTGCCTGTCGCGCCCTGAACACTGAAGCTTTCTTT

d_gene: TRBD1
j_gene: TRBJ1-4
abundance: many
v_gene: TRBV20-1
CDR3aa: CRETGVGEKLFF
CDR3nt: TGCAGAGAAACAGGGGTTGGGGAAAAACTGTTTTTT

d_gene: .
j_gene: TRBJ1-1
abundance: many
v_gene: TRBV9
CDR3aa: CASSVEEGSTEAFF
CDR3nt: TGTGCCAGCAGCGTAGAGGAGGGGAGCACTGAAGCTTTCTTT

d_gene: .
j_gene: TRBJ1-5
abundance: many
v_gene: TRBV10-3
CDR3aa: CATSPYSNQPQHF
CDR3nt: TGTGCCACTAGTCCATATAGCAATCAGCCCCAGCATTTT

d_gene: TRBD2
j_gene: TRBJ2-5
abundance: many
v_gene: TRBV7-8
CDR3aa: CASSSRLAGGTAQETQYF
CDR3nt: TGTGCCAGCAGCTCCAGACTAGCGGGAGGCACCGCGCAAGAGACCCAGTACTTC

d_gene: .
j_gene: TRBJ1-1
abundance: .
v_gene: TRBV7-3
CDR3aa: CASSLWGLGTEAFF
CDR3nt: TGTGCCAGCAGCTTATGGGGACTCGGCACTGAAGCTTTCTTT

d_gene: .
j_gene: TRBJ1-1
abundance: many
v_gene: TRBV18
CDR3aa: CASSLPVNTEAFF
CDR3nt: TGTGCCAGCAGTTTACCTGTGAACACTGAAGCTTTCTTT

d_gene: TRBD2
j_gene: TRBJ2-1
abundance: many
v_gene: TRBV27
CDR3aa: CASSFSASGIEQFF
CDR3nt: TGTGCCAGCAGTTTCTCGGCTAGCGGGATTGAGCAGTTCTTC

d_gene: .
j_gene: TRBJ2-7
abundance: many
v_gene: TRBV7-9
CDR3aa: CASSLASPGLKQYF
CDR3nt: TGTGCCAGCAGCTTAGCGTCCCCGGGACTCAAGCAGTACTTC

d_gene: TRBD1
j_gene: TRBJ1-5
abundance: many
v_gene: TRBV12-3/TRBV12-4
CDR3aa: CASSLKGAGNQPQHF
CDR3nt: TGTGCCAGCAGTTTAAAGGGGGCGGGCAATCAGCCCCAGCATTTT

d_gene: TRBD1
j_gene: TRBJ1-1
abundance: .
v_gene: TRBV19
CDR3aa: CASRTGAGGHAEAFF
CDR3nt: TGCGCCAGTAGGACAGGTGCCGGAGGGCACGCTGAAGCTTTCTTT

d_gene: .
j_gene: TRBJ2-5
abundance: many
v_gene: TRBV19
CDR3aa: CASSIAEGETQYF
CDR3nt: TGTGCCAGTAGTATAGCGGAGGGAGAGACCCAGTACTTC

d_gene: .
j_gene: TRBJ2-3
abundance: .
v_gene: TRBV19
CDR3aa: CASSIRTEGADTQYF
CDR3nt: TGTGCCAGTAGTATTAGGACAGAAGGGGCAGATACGCAGTATTTT

d_gene: .
j_gene: TRBJ2-7
abundance: .
v_gene: TRBV18
CDR3aa: CASSPLGTMRGEQYF
CDR3nt: TGTGCCAGCTCACCACTTGGGACAATGCGTGGCGAGCAGTACTTC

d_gene: TRBD2
j_gene: TRBJ2-3
abundance: many
v_gene: TRBV20-1
CDR3aa: CSARGGSGTSTDTQYF
CDR3nt: TGCAGTGCTAGAGGGGGGAGCGGGACCTCCACAGATACGCAGTATTTT

d_gene: TRBD2
j_gene: TRBJ2-1
abundance: many
v_gene: TRBV3-1
CDR3aa: CASSPAAGLEEFF
CDR3nt: TGTGCCAGCAGTCCCGCCGCCGGACTAGAGGAGTTCTTC

d_gene: .
j_gene: TRBJ1-1
abundance: many
v_gene: TRBV5-5
CDR3aa: CASSLELGRKIMNTEAFF
CDR3nt: TGTGCCAGCAGCTTGGAGCTTGGGAGGAAAATAATGAACACTGAAGCTTTCTTT

d_gene: .
j_gene: TRBJ1-2
abundance: many
v_gene: TRBV2
CDR3aa: CASSPDRTHGYTF
CDR3nt: TGTGCCAGCAGCCCGGACAGAACGCATGGCTACACCTTC

d_gene: TRBD2
j_gene: TRBJ2-1
abundance: many
v_gene: TRBV12-3/TRBV12-4
CDR3aa: CASHPSGLAGNEQFF
CDR3nt: TGTGCCAGCCACCCTAGTGGGCTAGCGGGCAATGAGCAGTTCTTC

d_gene: .
j_gene: TRBJ1-2
abundance: few
v_gene: TRBV25-1
CDR3aa: CASSEYRTGNYGYTF
CDR3nt: TGTGCCAGCAGTGAATATCGAACAGGGAACTATGGCTACACCTTC

d_gene: .
j_gene: TRBJ1-5
abundance: few
v_gene: TRBV7-9
CDR3aa: CASSGGRGPNQPQHF
CDR3nt: TGTGCCAGCAGCGGGGGGCGGGGGCCTAATCAGCCCCAGCATTTT

d_gene: TRBD1
j_gene: TRBJ2-3
abundance: many
v_gene: TRBV27
CDR3aa: CASSSWTGLTDTQYF
CDR3nt: TGTGCCAGCAGCTCCTGGACAGGGTTGACAGATACGCAGTATTTT

d_gene: .
j_gene: TRBJ1-2
abundance: .
v_gene: TRBV19
CDR3aa: CASTGLTGTTNYGYTF
CDR3nt: TGTGCCAGTACCGGGCTGACCGGGACAACTAACTATGGCTACACCTTC

d_gene: .
j_gene: TRBJ1-2
abundance: many
v_gene: TRBV5-1
CDR3aa: CASSETGNGRGYTF
CDR3nt: TGCGCCAGCAGCGAGACGGGAAACGGTCGTGGCTACACCTTC

d_gene: .
j_gene: TRBJ1-2
abundance: many
v_gene: TRBV24-1
CDR3aa: CATSDGRGYGYTF
CDR3nt: TGTGCCACCAGTGATGGCCGGGGCTATGGCTACACCTTC

d_gene: .
j_gene: TRBJ2-7
abundance: .
v_gene: TRBV11-1
CDR3aa: CASSPTDAEQYF
CDR3nt: TGTGCCAGCAGCCCCACGGACGCCGAGCAGTACTTC

d_gene: TRBD2
j_gene: TRBJ2-3
abundance: few
v_gene: TRBV9
CDR3aa: CASSVASGRTDTQYF
CDR3nt: TGTGCCAGCAGCGTGGCTAGCGGACGCACAGATACGCAGTATTTT

d_gene: .
j_gene: TRBJ2-7
abundance: .
v_gene: TRBV29-1
CDR3aa: CSVEWAGSYEQYF
CDR3nt: TGCAGCGTTGAGTGGGCGGGTTCCTACGAGCAGTACTTC

d_gene: TRBD2
j_gene: TRBJ2-7
abundance: many
v_gene: TRBV28
CDR3aa: CACLEAGLAGDEQYF
CDR3nt: TGTGCCTGCCTAGAAGCAGGACTAGCGGGAGACGAGCAGTACTTC

d_gene: TRBD1
j_gene: TRBJ1-1
abundance: many
v_gene: TRBV11-2
CDR3aa: CASSFRTPQQGVNTEAFF
CDR3nt: TGTGCCAGCAGCTTCCGCACACCCCAACAGGGGGTGAACACTGAAGCTTTCTTT

d_gene: TRBD2
j_gene: TRBJ2-1
abundance: few
v_gene: TRBV4-1
CDR3aa: CASSPTHNLAGNEQFF
CDR3nt: TGCGCCAGCAGCCCGACCCATAACTTAGCGGGGAATGAGCAGTTCTTC

d_gene: TRBD1
j_gene: TRBJ2-4
abundance: .
v_gene: TRBV25-1
CDR3aa: CASGGQSPDIQYF
CDR3nt: TGTGCCAGCGGGGGACAGAGTCCGGACATTCAGTACTTC

d_gene: .
j_gene: TRBJ1-3
abundance: .
v_gene: TRBV28
CDR3aa: CASSLLTRSGNTIYF
CDR3nt: TGTGCCAGCAGTTTATTAACCCGCTCTGGAAACACCATATATTTT

d_gene: TRBD1
j_gene: TRBJ1-2
abundance: .
v_gene: TRBV2
CDR3aa: CASGTGVGGYTF
CDR3nt: TGTGCCAGCGGGACAGGGGTCGGGGGCTACACCTTC

d_gene: TRBD1
j_gene: TRBJ2-1
abundance: few
v_gene: TRBV4-1
CDR3aa: CASTRDSTYNEQFF
CDR3nt: TGCGCCAGCACGAGGGACAGTACCTACAATGAGCAGTTCTTC

d_gene: .
j_gene: TRBJ2-5
abundance: many
v_gene: TRBV3-1
CDR3aa: CASSQAAGQETQYF
CDR3nt: TGTGCCAGCAGCCAAGCGGCGGGGCAAGAGACCCAGTACTTC

d_gene: .
j_gene: TRBJ1-1
abundance: many
v_gene: TRBV3-1
CDR3aa: CASSQRGRKNTEAFF
CDR3nt: TGTGCCAGCAGTCAAAGAGGACGGAAGAACACTGAAGCTTTCTTT

d_gene: .
j_gene: TRBJ2-6
abundance: many
v_gene: TRBV6-1
CDR3aa: CASSARISGANVLTF
CDR3nt: TGTGCCAGCAGTGCCAGGATCTCTGGGGCCAACGTCCTGACTTTC

d_gene: .
j_gene: TRBJ2-2
abundance: many
v_gene: TRBV7-2
CDR3aa: CASSFTGRGGELFF
CDR3nt: TGTGCCAGCAGCTTCACAGGGAGGGGCGGGGAGCTGTTTTTT

d_gene: TRBD1
j_gene: TRBJ2-1
abundance: .
v_gene: TRBV10-2
CDR3aa: CASTDRGQQFF
CDR3nt: TGCGCCAGCACCGACAGGGGCCAGCAGTTCTTC

d_gene: TRBD1
j_gene: TRBJ2-2
abundance: many
v_gene: TRBV2
CDR3aa: CASSEWDRNTGELFF
CDR3nt: TGTGCCAGCAGTGAATGGGACAGAAACACCGGGGAGCTGTTTTTT

d_gene: TRBD2
j_gene: TRBJ2-3
abundance: .
v_gene: TRBV11-3
CDR3aa: CASSFSGRAGTDTQYF
CDR3nt: TGTGCCAGCAGTTTTAGCGGGAGGGCCGGCACAGATACGCAGTATTTT

d_gene: .
j_gene: TRBJ2-2
abundance: .
v_gene: TRBV7-3
CDR3aa: CASSSPSGGVIGELFF
CDR3nt: TGTGCCAGCAGCTCGCCTAGTGGGGGAGTGATCGGGGAGCTGTTTTTT

d_gene: .
j_gene: TRBJ2-1
abundance: .
v_gene: TRBV5-4
CDR3aa: CASSQGHSTNEQFF
CDR3nt: TGTGCCAGCAGCCAGGGACATAGCACGAATGAGCAGTTCTTC